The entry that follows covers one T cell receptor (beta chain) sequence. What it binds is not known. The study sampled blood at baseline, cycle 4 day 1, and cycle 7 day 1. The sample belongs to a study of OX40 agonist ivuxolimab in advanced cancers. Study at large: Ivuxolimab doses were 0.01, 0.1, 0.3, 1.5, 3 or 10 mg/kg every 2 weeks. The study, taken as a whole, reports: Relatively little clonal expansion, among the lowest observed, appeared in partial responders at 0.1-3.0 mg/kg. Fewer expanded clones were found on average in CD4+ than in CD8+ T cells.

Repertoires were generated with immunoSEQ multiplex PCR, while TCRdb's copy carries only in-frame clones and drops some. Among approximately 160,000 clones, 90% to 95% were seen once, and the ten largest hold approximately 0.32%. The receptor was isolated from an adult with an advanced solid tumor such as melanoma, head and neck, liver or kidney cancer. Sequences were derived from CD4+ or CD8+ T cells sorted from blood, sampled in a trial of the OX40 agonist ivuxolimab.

CDR3 amino acids: CASSLNRDTEAFF. The DNA for the CDR3 is TGTGCCAGCAGCTTAAACCGGGACACTGAAGCTTTCTTT. The chain has TRBV7-3 and TRBJ1-1; the D is unclear. Trimming took off 1 base at V and 3 bases at J, with 6 bases between the two ends. Germline loops: CDR1 SGHTA, CDR2 FQGTGA. This CDR3 comprises 13 residues.